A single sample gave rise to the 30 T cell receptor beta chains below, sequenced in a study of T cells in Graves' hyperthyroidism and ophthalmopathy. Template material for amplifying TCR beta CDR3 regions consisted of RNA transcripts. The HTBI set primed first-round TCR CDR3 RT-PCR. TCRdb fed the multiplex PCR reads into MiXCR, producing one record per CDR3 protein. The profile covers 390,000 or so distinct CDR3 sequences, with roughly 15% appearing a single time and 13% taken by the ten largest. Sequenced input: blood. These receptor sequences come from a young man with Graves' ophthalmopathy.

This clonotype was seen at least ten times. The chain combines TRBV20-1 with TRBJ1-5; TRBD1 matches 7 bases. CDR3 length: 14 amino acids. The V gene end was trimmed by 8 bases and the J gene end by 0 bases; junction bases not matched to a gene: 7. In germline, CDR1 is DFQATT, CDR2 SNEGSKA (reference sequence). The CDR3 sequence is CSTGTAYSNQPQHF. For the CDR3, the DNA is TGCAGTACTGGGACAGCATATAGCAATCAGCCCCAGCATTTT.

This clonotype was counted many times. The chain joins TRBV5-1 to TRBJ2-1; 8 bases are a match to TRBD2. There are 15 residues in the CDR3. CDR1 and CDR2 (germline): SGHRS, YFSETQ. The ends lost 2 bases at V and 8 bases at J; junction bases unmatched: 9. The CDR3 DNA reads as TGCGCCAGCAGCTTTGACGGGAGGGCTCTAGATGAGCAGTTCTTC. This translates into CASSFDGRALDEQFF.

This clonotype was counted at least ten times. This CDR3 reads CSASTLARTDTQYF. The CDR3 DNA is TGCAGTGCTAGCACACTAGCCCGCACAGATACGCAGTATTTT. This sequence joins TRBV20-1 and TRBJ2-3; perhaps TRBD2 as D (6 bases). The germline gives CDR1 DFQATT, CDR2 SNEGSKA (reference sequence). V was cut by 3 bases and J by 1 base, with 11 bases left in between. The CDR3 spans 14 residues.

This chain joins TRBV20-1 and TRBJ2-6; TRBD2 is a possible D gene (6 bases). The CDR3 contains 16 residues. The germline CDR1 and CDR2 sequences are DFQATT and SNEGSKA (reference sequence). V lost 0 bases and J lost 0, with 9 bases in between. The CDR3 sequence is CSAREGTHSGANVLTF. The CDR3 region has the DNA TGCAGTGCTAGAGAGGGGACTCACTCTGGGGCCAACGTCCTGACTTTC.

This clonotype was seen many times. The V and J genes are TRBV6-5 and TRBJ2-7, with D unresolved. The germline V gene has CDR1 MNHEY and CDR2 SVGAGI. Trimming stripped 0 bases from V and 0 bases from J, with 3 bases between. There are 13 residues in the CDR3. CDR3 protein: CASSYSLSYEQYF. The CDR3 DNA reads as TGTGCCAGCAGTTACTCGCTCTCCTACGAGCAGTACTTC.

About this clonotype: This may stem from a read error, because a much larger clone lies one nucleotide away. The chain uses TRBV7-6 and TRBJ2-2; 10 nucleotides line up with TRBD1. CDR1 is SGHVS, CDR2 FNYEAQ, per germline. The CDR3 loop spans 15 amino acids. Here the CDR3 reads CASSLAGQGFGGLFF. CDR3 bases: TGTGCCAGCAGCTTAGCGGGACAGGGGTTCGGGGGGCTGTTTTTT.

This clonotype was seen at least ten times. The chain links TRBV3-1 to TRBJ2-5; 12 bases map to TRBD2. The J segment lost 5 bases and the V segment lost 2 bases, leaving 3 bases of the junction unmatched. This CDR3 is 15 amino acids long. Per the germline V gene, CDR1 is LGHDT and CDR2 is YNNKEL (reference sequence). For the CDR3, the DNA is TGTGCCAGCAGCCAACTAGCGGGGGGGCCTGAGACCCAGTACTTC. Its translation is CASSQLAGGPETQYF.

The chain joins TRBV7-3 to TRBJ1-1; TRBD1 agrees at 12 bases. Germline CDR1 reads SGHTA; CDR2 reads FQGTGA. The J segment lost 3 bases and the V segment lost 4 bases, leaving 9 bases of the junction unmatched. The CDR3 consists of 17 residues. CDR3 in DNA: TGTGCCAGCAGCTGGGGGACAGGGGGCGCAAAGGACACTGAAGCTTTCTTT. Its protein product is CASSWGTGGAKDTEAFF.

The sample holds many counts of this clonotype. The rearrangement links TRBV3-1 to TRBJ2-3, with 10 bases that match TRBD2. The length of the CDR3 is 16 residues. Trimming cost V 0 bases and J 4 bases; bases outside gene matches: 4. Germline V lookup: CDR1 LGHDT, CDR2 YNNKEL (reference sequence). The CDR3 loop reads CASSQDGAGGADTQYF. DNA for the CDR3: TGTGCCAGCAGCCAAGATGGAGCGGGGGGGGCAGATACGCAGTATTTT.

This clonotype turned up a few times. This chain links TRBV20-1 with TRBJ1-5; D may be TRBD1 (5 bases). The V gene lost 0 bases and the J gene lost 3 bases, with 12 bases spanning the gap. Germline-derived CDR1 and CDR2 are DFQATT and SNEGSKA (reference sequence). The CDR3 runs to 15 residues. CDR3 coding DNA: TGCAGTGCTAGAGAGAGGGGAATTTCCAATCAGCCCCAGCATTTT. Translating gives CSARERGISNQPQHF.

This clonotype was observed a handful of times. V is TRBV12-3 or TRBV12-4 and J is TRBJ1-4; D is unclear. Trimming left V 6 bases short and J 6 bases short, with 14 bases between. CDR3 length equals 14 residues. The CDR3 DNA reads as TGTGCCAGCAGCTTCGGGGTGGGCCATGAAAAACTGTTTTTT. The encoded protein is CASSFGVGHEKLFF.

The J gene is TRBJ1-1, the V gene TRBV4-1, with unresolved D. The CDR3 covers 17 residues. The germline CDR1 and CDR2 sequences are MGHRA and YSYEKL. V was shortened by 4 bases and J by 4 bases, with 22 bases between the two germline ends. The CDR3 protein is CASSRQDPRMAFTEAFF. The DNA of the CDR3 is TGCGCCAGCAGCCGCCAGGACCCAAGGATGGCGTTCACTGAAGCTTTCTTT.

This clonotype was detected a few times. CDR3 sequence reads: CASSSPQRGYNEQFF. The CDR3 coding sequence is TGTGCCAGCAGCTCACCCCAGCGGGGATACAATGAGCAGTTCTTC. V usage is TRBV5-6 and J usage is TRBJ2-1, with 7 bases identical to TRBD2. This CDR3 has 15 amino acids. With 3 bases clipped from V and 4 bases from J, the junction kept 7 bases outside the gene matches. The germline CDR1 and CDR2 sequences are SGHDT and YYEEEE.

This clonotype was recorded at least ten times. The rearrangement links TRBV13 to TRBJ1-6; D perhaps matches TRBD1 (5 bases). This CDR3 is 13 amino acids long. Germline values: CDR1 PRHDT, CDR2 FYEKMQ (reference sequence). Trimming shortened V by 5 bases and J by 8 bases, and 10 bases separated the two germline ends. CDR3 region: CASSRDLYSPLHF. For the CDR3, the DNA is TGTGCCAGCAGCCGGGACCTGTATTCACCCCTCCACTTT.

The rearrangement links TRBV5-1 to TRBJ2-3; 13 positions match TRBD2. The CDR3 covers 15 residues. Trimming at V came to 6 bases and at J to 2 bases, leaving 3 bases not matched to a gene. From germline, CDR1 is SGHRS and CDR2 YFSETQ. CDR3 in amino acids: CASNGLAGDTDTQYF. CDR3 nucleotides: TGCGCCAGCAACGGACTAGCGGGGGACACAGATACGCAGTATTTT.

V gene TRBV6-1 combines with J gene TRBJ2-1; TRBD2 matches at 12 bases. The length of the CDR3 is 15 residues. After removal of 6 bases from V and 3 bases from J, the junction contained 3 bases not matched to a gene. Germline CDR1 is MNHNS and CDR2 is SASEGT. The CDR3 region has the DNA TGTGCCAGCAGAGCGGGACTAGCGGGCTACAATGAGCAGTTCTTC. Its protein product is CASRAGLAGYNEQFF.

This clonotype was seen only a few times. The CDR3 sequence is CASSFSWGGTQETQYF. For the CDR3, the DNA is TGTGCCAGCAGCTTCTCCTGGGGGGGGACTCAAGAGACCCAGTACTTC. The rearrangement links TRBV3-1 to TRBJ2-5; 7 bases match TRBD2. Germline CDR1 is LGHDT and CDR2 is YNNKEL (reference sequence). The CDR3 has 16 amino acids. J gave up 2 bases and V 5 bases, and 11 bases lay outside the gene matches.

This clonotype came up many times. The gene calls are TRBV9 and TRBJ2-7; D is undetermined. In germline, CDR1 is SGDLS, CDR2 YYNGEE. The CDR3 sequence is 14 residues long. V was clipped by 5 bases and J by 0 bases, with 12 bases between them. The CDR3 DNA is TGTGCCAGCAGTCAAAACTCCTTCTCCTACGAGCAGTACTTC. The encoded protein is CASSQNSFSYEQYF.

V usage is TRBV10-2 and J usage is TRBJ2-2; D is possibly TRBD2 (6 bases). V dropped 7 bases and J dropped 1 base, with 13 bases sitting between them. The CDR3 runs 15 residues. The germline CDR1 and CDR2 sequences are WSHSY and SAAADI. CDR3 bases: TGCGCCAGCACGGTGGGACTGGGGAACACCGGGGAGCTGTTTTTT. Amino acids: CASTVGLGNTGELFF.

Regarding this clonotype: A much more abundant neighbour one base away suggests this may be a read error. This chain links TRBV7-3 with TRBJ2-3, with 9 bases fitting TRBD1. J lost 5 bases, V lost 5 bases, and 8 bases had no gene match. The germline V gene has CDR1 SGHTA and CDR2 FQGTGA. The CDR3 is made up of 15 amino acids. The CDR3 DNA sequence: TGTGCCAGCAGCAAAACAGGGGGCCCCAGAGATACGCAGTATTTT. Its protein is CASSKTGGPRDTQYF.

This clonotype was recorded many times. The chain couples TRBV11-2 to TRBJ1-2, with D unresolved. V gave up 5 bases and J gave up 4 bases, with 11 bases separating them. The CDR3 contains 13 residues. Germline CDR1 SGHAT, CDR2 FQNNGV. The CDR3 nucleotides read TGTGCCAGCAGCCCCCGGGAAACCTATGGCTACACCTTC. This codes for CASSPRETYGYTF.

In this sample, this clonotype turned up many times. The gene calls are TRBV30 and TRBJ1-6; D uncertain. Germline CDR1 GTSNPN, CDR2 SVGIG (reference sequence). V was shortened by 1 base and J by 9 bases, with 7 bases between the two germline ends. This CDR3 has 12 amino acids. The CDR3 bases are TGTGCCTGGAGTGCTAGTCGTTCACCCCTCCACTTT. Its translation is CAWSASRSPLHF. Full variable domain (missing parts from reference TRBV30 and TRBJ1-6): SQTIHQWPATLVQPVGSPLSLECTVEGTSNPNLYWYRQAAGRGLQLLFYSVGIGQISSEVPQNLSASRPQDRQFILSSKKLLLSDSGFYLCAWSASRSPLHFGNGTRLTVT.

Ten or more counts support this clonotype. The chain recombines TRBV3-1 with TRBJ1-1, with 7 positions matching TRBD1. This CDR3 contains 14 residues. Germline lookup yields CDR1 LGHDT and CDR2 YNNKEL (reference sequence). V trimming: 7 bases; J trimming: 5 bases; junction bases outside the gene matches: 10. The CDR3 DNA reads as TGTGCCAGCAACCATCCAGGGGGGGGGACTGAAGCTTTCTTT. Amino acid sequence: CASNHPGGGTEAFF.

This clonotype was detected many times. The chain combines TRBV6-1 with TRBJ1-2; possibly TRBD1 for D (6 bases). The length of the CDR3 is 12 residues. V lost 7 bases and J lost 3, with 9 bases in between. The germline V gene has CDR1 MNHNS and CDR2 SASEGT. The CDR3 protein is CASTTGHYGYTF. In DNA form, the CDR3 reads TGTGCCAGCACGACAGGACACTATGGCTACACCTTC.

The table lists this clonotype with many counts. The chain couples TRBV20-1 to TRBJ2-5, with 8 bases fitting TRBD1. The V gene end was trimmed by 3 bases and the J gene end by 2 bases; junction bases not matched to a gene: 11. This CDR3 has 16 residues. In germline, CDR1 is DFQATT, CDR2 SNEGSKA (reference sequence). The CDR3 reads CSARVRDRLLQETQYF. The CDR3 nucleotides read TGCAGTGCTAGGGTCCGGGACAGGCTGCTGCAAGAGACCCAGTACTTC.

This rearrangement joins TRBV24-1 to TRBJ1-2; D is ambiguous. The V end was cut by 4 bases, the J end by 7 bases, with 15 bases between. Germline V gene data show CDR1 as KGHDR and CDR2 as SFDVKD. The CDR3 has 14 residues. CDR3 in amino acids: CATSDTRSEGGYTF. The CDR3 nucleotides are TGTGCCACCAGTGACACCCGAAGCGAAGGTGGCTACACCTTC.

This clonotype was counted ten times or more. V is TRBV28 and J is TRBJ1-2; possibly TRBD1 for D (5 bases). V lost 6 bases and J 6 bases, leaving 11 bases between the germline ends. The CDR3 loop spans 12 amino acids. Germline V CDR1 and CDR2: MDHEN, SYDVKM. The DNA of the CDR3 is TGTGCCAGCAGGATACAGGTTGATGGCTACACCTTC. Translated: CASRIQVDGYTF.

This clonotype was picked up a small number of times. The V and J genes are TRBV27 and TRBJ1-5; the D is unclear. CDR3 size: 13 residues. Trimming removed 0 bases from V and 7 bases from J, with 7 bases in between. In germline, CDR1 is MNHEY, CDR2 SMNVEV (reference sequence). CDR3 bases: TGTGCCAGCAGTTTATCCGGTCGACAGCCCCAGCATTTT. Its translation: CASSLSGRQPQHF.

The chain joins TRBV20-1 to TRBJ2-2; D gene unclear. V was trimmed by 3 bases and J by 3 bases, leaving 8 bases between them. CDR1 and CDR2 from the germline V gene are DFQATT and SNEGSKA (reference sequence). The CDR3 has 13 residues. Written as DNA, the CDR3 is TGCAGTGCTAGGACACACTACACCGGGGAGCTGTTTTTT. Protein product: CSARTHYTGELFF.

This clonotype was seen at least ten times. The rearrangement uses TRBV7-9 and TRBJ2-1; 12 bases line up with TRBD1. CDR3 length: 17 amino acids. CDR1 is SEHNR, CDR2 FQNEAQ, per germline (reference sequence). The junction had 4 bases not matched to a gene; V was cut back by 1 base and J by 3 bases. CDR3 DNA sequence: TGTGCCAGCAGCTTAGGGGGACAGGGGGCGAGCTACAATGAGCAGTTCTTC. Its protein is CASSLGGQGASYNEQFF. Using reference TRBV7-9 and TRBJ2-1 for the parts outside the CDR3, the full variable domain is DTGVSQNPRHKITKRGQNVTFRCDPISEHNRLYWYRQTLGQGPEFLTYFQNEAQLEKSRLLSDRFSAERPKGSFSTLEIQRTEQGDSAMYLCASSLGGQGASYNEQFFGPGTRLTVL.